Here is one T cell receptor beta chain with its context. The sample belongs to a study of shared clonotypes between healthy human individuals. TCRdb's table, derived via immunoSEQ multiplex PCR, lists solely in-frame clones and lacks some. The sample lists roughly 2.4 million clones; almost 96% were seen once. Trimming took 8 bases from V and 3 from J, leaving 4 bases between them. CDR3 size: 10 residues. Germline lookup yields CDR1 SNHLY and CDR2 FYNNEI. The sample was naive CD4+ T cells sorted from blood. The subset here: CD45RA+ positively selected. The clonotype originates from a man in his late teens or twenties in good health. The chain joins TRBV2 to TRBJ2-5; D not resolved. This CDR3 is CASGEETQYF. The CDR3 DNA reads TGTGCCAGCGGAGAAGAGACCCAGTACTTC.